The following is a T cell receptor beta chain sequence with its context. What it binds is not known. The study ran the assay at deep level. Data came from immunoSEQ multiplex PCR; TCRdb stores just in-frame clones and leaves some out. The sample lists a few million clones; about 92% were seen once. From germline, CDR1 is SGHRS and CDR2 YFSETQ. Between the trimmed V and J ends, which lost 2 bases and 5 bases, there was a span of 14 bases. The CDR3 spans 15 residues. This entry comes from a study of shared clonotypes between healthy human individuals. Study-level background: Donors were two women and a few men aged 18 to 49.

Overall study results and limits: Sequencing depth was expected to influence donor clonotype sharing.

HIV-negative, healthy adults without recent acute infections or vaccinations were the donors. Specimen: naive CD4+ T cells sorted from blood. Stated subset: CD45RA+ positively selected. The TCR was taken from a man aged 18 to 30 in good health. The rearrangement uses TRBV5-1 and TRBJ2-1; D not resolved. CDR3 amino acids: CASSLMLMGDNEQFF. CDR3 DNA sequence: TGCGCCAGCAGCTTAATGTTGATGGGCGACAATGAGCAGTTCTTC.